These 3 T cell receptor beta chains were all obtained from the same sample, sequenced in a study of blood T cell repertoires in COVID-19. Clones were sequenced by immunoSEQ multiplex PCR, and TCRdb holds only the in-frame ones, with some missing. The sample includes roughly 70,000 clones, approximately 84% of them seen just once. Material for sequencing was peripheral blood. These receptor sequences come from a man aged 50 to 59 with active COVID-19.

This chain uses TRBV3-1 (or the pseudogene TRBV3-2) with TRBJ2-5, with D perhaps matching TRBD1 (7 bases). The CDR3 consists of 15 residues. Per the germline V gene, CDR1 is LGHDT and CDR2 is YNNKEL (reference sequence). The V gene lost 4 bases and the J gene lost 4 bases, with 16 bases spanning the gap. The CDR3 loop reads CASSPGDSPPETQYF. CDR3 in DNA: TGTGCCAGCAGCCCGGGGGACAGCCCCCCAGAGACCCAGTACTTC.

As DNA, the CDR3 is TGTGCCAGCAGTCCCACCCTTACAGGGCGGTGGACTGAAGCTTTCTTT. The encoded protein is CASSPTLTGRWTEAFF. The genes are TRBV27 and TRBJ1-1; TRBD1 might be the D (6 bases). Per germline, CDR1 MNHEY and CDR2 SMNVEV (reference sequence). This CDR3 is built from 16 residues. V gave up 5 bases and J gave up 5 bases, with 21 bases separating them.

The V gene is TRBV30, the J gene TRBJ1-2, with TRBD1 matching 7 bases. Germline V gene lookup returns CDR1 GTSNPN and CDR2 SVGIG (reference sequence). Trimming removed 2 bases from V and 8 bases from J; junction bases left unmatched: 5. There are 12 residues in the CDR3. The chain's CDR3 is CAWSSAGGGYTF. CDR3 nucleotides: TGTGCCTGGAGTTCGGCAGGGGGAGGCTACACCTTC.